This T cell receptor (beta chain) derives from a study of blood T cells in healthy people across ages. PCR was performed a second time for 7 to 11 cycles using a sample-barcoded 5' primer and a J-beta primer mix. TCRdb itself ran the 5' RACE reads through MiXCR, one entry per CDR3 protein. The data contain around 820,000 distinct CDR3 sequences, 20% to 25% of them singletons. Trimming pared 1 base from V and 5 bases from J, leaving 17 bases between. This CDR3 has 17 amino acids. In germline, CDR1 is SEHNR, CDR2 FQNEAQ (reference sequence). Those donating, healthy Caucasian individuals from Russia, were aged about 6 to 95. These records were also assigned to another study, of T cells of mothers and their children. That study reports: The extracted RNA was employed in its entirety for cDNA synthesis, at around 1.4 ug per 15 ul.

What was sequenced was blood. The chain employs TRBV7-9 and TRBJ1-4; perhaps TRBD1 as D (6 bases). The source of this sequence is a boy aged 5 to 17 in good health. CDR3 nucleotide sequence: TGTGCCAGCAGCTTAGTAGGAGACAGGTCACAAAATGAAAAACTGTTTTTT. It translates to CASSLVGDRSQNEKLFF.